This T cell receptor (beta chain) was captured in a study of shared clonotypes between healthy human individuals. Generated by immunoSEQ multiplex PCR, the TCRdb table keeps only in-frame clones and is missing some. Of around 2.1 million clones detected, more than 90% appear once; the ten largest clones hold roughly 0.13%. Germline V gene data show CDR1 as SGHAT and CDR2 as FQNNGV. The ends lost 3 bases at V and 6 bases at J; junction bases unmatched: 9. The CDR3 runs 15 residues. The sequenced material came from naive CD4+ T cells sorted from blood. Subset indicated: CD45RA+ positively selected. The origin of this receptor is a young man in good health. V is TRBV11-2 and J is TRBJ1-1; TRBD1 aligns across 8 bases. Here the CDR3 reads CASSFIDRGISEAFF. The CDR3 nucleotides are TGTGCCAGCAGCTTTATCGACAGGGGAATTTCTGAAGCTTTCTTT.